The sequence of this T cell receptor beta chain was determined in a study of cytomegalovirus exposure and HLA in healthy donors. General study points: That first-cohort TCR clusters tended to co-occur in the approximately 120 validation repertoires was found in a later analysis. The study designated about 160 TCR beta chains cytomegalovirus-associated. A few CMV-associated chains proved CMV antigen-specific in vitro.

The donors were part of the validation cohort of roughly 130 subjects. That cohort was separate from the first cohort, which comprised fewer than 800 subjects. Germline V gene sequence: CDR1 WSHSY, CDR2 SAAADI. The CDR3 loop spans 14 amino acids. V lost 8 bases, J lost 6 bases, and 10 bases stayed unmatched. Details on this clone: The antigen remains undetermined.

Repertoires were generated with immunoSEQ multiplex PCR, while TCRdb's copy carries only in-frame clones and drops some. The table has about 74,000 clones, around 94% seen once. The source is a woman between 18 and 30 years old in good health and CMV-seropositive. The chain recombines TRBV10-2 with TRBJ2-1, with 7 positions matching TRBD1. Material for sequencing was PBMCs. The CDR3 here is CASAGSSGGNEQFF. The CDR3 region has the DNA TGCGCCAGCGCTGGGAGCTCAGGGGGCAATGAGCAGTTCTTC.